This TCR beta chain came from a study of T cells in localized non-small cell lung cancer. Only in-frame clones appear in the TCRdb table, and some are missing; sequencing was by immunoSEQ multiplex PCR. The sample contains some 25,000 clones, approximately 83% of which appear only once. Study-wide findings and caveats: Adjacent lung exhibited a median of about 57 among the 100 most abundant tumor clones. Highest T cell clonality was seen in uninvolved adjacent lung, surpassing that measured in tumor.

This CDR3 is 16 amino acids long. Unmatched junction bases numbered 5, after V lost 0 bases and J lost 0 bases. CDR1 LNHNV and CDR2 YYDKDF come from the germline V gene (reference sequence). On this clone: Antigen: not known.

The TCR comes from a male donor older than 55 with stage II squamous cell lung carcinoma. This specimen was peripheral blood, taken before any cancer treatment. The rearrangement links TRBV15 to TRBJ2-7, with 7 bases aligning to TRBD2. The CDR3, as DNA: TGTGCCACCAGCAGAGATCTTGCGGGAGTCTCCTACGAGCAGTACTTC. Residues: CATSRDLAGVSYEQYF.